The next 7 T cell receptor beta chains were all read from a single sample in a study of T-cell memory formation after mild COVID-19. TCRdb used MiXCR to reprocess the 5' RACE reads, holding one entry per CDR3 protein. The table records 350,000 to 500,000 distinct CDR3 sequences, 20% to 30% of them present only once. The source material was PBMCs or a T cell subset sorted from them (not recorded which). Receptor source: an adult woman who had mild COVID-19 (a few samples of this study predate the infection). Cell type and time point are not known.

V is TRBV15 and J is TRBJ2-7, with 13 bases that match TRBD2. Germline V CDR1 and CDR2: LNHNV, YYDKDF (reference sequence). Unmatched junction bases numbered 1, after V lost 1 base and J lost 4 bases. This CDR3 is built from 15 residues. This CDR3 reads CATSRGLAGGYEQYF. The DNA of the CDR3 is TGTGCCACCAGCAGAGGACTAGCGGGAGGTTACGAGCAGTACTTC.

The genes are TRBV5-5 and TRBJ1-2; 7 nucleotides agree with TRBD1. The J segment lost 6 bases and the V segment lost 4 bases, leaving 6 bases of the junction unmatched. There are 13 residues in the CDR3. Germline V lookup: CDR1 SGHKS, CDR2 YYEKEE (reference sequence). Written as DNA, the CDR3 is TGTGCCAGCAGCCCCGGGACAGTACATGGCTACACCTTC. It translates to CASSPGTVHGYTF.

This clonotype was observed a few times. This rearrangement joins TRBV24-1 to TRBJ2-1; the D is unclear. The CDR3 runs to 11 residues. V lost 0 bases, J lost 13 bases, and 6 bases lay in between. CDR1 and CDR2 from the germline V gene are KGHDR and SFDVKD. Written as DNA, the CDR3 is TGTGCCACCAGTGATTTGGGGCTACAGTTCTTC. Translating gives CATSDLGLQFF.

V usage is TRBV7-9 and J usage is TRBJ1-1, with D possibly TRBD1 on 6 matching bases. V lost 5 bases and J lost 1, with 20 bases in between. The V gene's germline CDR1 is SEHNR and CDR2 FQNEAQ (reference sequence). The CDR3 spans 17 residues. CDR3 sequence reads: CASSNTGKSAPNTEAFF. The CDR3 DNA reads TGTGCCAGCAGCAACACAGGGAAGTCGGCCCCGAACACTGAAGCTTTCTTT.

CDR3 nucleotide sequence: TGCGCCAGCAGCCAAGAAGTCGGGACACACTACGAGCAGTACTTC. It encodes CASSQEVGTHYEQYF. This rearrangement joins TRBV4-1 to TRBJ2-7, with a tentative D call TRBD1 (6 bases). V was pared by 0 bases and J by 3 bases, with 12 bases between. Germline lookup yields CDR1 MGHRA and CDR2 YSYEKL. The CDR3 covers 15 residues.

The rearrangement uses TRBV12-3 or TRBV12-4 and TRBJ2-7; 7 bases agree with TRBD1. The CDR3 is 15 residues long. Germline trimming cut 3 bases from V and 2 bases from J; bases unmatched to any gene: 7. CDR3: CASSFYKQGPYEQYF. As DNA, the CDR3 is TGTGCCAGCAGTTTCTATAAACAGGGGCCCTACGAGCAGTACTTC.

This chain joins TRBV21-1 and TRBJ2-5; the table's D call TRBD2 went unverified against the DNA. TRBV21-1 corresponds to a pseudogene. The CDR3 contains 15 residues. CDR3 in DNA: TGTGCCAGCATCCTCGGGACTAGCGGCCAAGAGACCCAGTACTTC. Protein: CASILGTSGQETQYF.